Following are 21 T cell receptor beta chains from one sample sequenced in a study of T-cell memory formation after mild COVID-19 (dated by TCRdb to the early 2020s). The library relied on 5' RACE. Data came from an Illumina NovaSeq 6000. TCRdb redid the processing of the public reads, applying fastp at Q25 and MiXCR, and retained in-frame beta chains. Records with the same CDR3 protein are collapsed into one entry carrying the most frequent genes and DNA. The sample table shows 550,000 to 600,000 distinct CDR3 sequences, and roughly 17% are seen once. The ten largest clones add up to 8.1% of the sample. The sample comprised PBMCs or a T cell subset sorted from them (not recorded which). Receptor source: an adult woman who had mild COVID-19 (a few samples of this study predate the infection). The sample titles of this study are shuffled in the database, so cell type and time point are left out; the donor was told from shared clones.

The rearrangement links TRBV5-1 to TRBJ2-3, with 9 bases fitting TRBD1. With V trimmed by 2 bases and J by 1 base, 5 bases remained unmatched. From germline, CDR1 is SGHRS and CDR2 YFSETQ. This CDR3 comprises 16 residues. The CDR3 DNA reads TGCGCCAGCAGCTTCCGGACAGGGGCGGGCACAGATACGCAGTATTTT. It translates to CASSFRTGAGTDTQYF. Together with reference TRBV5-1 and TRBJ2-3, the CDR3 gives the full variable domain: KAGVTQTPRYLIKTRGQQVTLSCSPISGHRSVSWYQQTPGQGLQFLFEYFSETQRNKGNFPGRFSGRQFSNSRSEMNVSTLELGDSALYLCASSFRTGAGTDTQYFGPGTRLTVL.

Only a few counts were recorded for this clonotype. The chain joins TRBV12-3 or TRBV12-4 to TRBJ1-2; unclear D gene. V dropped 3 bases and J dropped 7 bases, with 3 bases sitting between them. The CDR3 is 10 amino acids. The CDR3, as DNA: TGTGCCAGCAGTTTGCCTGGCTACACCTTC. This gives the protein CASSLPGYTF.

J is TRBJ2-7 and V is TRBV11-3, with 12 nucleotides matching TRBD2. Germline-derived CDR1 and CDR2 are SGHNT and YENEEA. This CDR3 has 16 residues. With 2 bases clipped from V and 5 bases from J, the junction kept 7 bases outside the gene matches. This CDR3 reads CASSLRTSGRKDEQYF. In nucleotides, the CDR3 is TGTGCCAGCAGCTTACGCACTAGCGGGAGGAAAGACGAGCAGTACTTC.

This clonotype was detected a few times. J is TRBJ2-5 and V is TRBV20-1; 7 nucleotides line up with TRBD2. The CDR3 loop spans 14 amino acids. CDR1 is DFQATT, CDR2 SNEGSKA, per germline (reference sequence). The V and J ends lost 1 base and 5 bases, in that order; junction bases with no gene match: 7. CDR3 protein: CSARASGRVETQYF. In DNA, the CDR3 is TGCAGTGCTAGAGCTAGCGGCAGGGTGGAGACCCAGTACTTC.

The chain recombines TRBV7-9 with TRBJ2-7, with D unresolved. Trimming stripped 6 bases from V and 4 bases from J, with 13 bases between. This CDR3 has 13 amino acids. CDR1 is SEHNR and CDR2 is FQNEAQ in the germline V gene (reference sequence). DNA for the CDR3: TGTGCCAGCAGACCGAAACAGTTATACGAGCAGTACTTC. It codes for CASRPKQLYEQYF.

This clonotype was found a few times. The chain uses TRBV9 and TRBJ2-7; TRBD1 might be the D (6 bases). The CDR3 is 18 residues long. Trimming took 3 bases from V and 3 from J, leaving 25 bases between them. Per germline, CDR1 SGDLS and CDR2 YYNGEE. The CDR3 loop is CASSAPRAGGQDYYEQYF. Written as DNA, the CDR3 is TGTGCCAGCAGCGCACCACGGGCTGGGGGACAAGATTACTACGAGCAGTACTTC.

The gene calls are TRBV24-1 and TRBJ1-5, with D tentatively TRBD1 (5 bases). Trimming shortened V by 5 bases and J by 5 bases, and 18 bases separated the two germline ends. The germline CDR1 and CDR2 sequences are KGHDR and SFDVKD. This CDR3 contains 16 residues. CDR3 residues: CATSAAEGLEYQPQHF. The CDR3 region has the DNA TGTGCCACCAGTGCGGCCGAGGGGCTTGAGTATCAGCCCCAGCATTTT.

V usage is TRBV13 and J usage is TRBJ1-5, with a tentative D call TRBD1 (6 bases). Germline-derived CDR1 and CDR2 are PRHDT and FYEKMQ (reference sequence). CDR3 length equals 15 residues. V lost 4 bases and J lost 7, with 17 bases in between. The CDR3 spells CASSSSGELGQPQHF. The CDR3 DNA reads as TGTGCCAGCAGCTCATCAGGGGAGTTGGGACAGCCCCAGCATTTT. The full variable domain, its missing parts supplied by reference TRBV13 and TRBJ1-5, is AAGVIQSPRHLIKEKRETATLKCYPIPRHDTVYWYQQGPGQDPQFLISFYEKMQSDKGSIPDRFSAQQFSDYHSELNMSSLELGDSALYFCASSSSGELGQPQHFGDGTRLSIL.

This clonotype was recorded many times. The chain uses TRBV20-1 and TRBJ2-5; 7 nucleotides line up with TRBD2. V shed 1 base and J 6 bases; nucleotides not matched to a gene: 14. CDR1 DFQATT and CDR2 SNEGSKA come from the germline V gene (reference sequence). This CDR3 spans 16 amino acids. The CDR3 bases are TGCAGTGCTAGAGTTTTCGAGAGGGAGGGTGGGAAGACCCAGTACTTC. Encoded protein: CSARVFEREGGKTQYF.

This clonotype was seen many times. V is TRBV6-6 and J is TRBJ2-2; 14 bases map to TRBD2. V shed 7 bases and J 0 bases; nucleotides not matched to a gene: 13. The CDR3 extends over 20 amino acids. CDR1 and CDR2 from the germline V gene are MNHNY and SVGAGI (reference sequence). CDR3 protein: CASTAQAGLAGGSNTGELFF. CDR3 DNA: TGTGCCAGCACCGCCCAAGCCGGACTAGCGGGGGGTTCGAACACCGGGGAGCTGTTTTTT.

This clonotype came up many times. The genes are TRBV9 and TRBJ1-1, with no clear D. CDR3 length: 15 amino acids. The V end lost 4 bases, the J end lost 1 base, and 14 bases lay between the germline ends. Germline assignment: CDR1 SGDLS and CDR2 YYNGEE. The CDR3 loop is CASSPYSTPNTEAFF. Here the CDR3 DNA reads TGTGCCAGCAGCCCCTATTCAACGCCGAACACTGAAGCTTTCTTT.

V is TRBV9 and J is TRBJ1-6, with D possibly TRBD1 on 5 matching bases. Trimming shortened V by 1 base and J by 8 bases, and 16 bases separated the two germline ends. The germline CDR1 and CDR2 sequences are SGDLS and YYNGEE. The length of the CDR3 is 16 residues. CDR3 coding DNA: TGTGCCAGCAGCGTACTCACAGGTGGCGGCGATTCACCCCTCCACTTT. It codes for CASSVLTGGGDSPLHF.

The rearrangement joins TRBV11-3 to TRBJ1-1; tentatively, D is TRBD1 (6 bases). Germline CDR1 reads SGHNT; CDR2 reads YENEEA. CDR3 size: 16 residues. Trimming cost V 2 bases and J 2 bases, with 15 bases left between them. CDR3 loop: CASSLSTGALNTEAFF. The CDR3 DNA reads as TGTGCCAGCAGCTTATCGACAGGAGCCTTAAACACTGAAGCTTTCTTT.

V is TRBV4-3 and J is TRBJ2-5, with 10 positions matching TRBD2. CDR1 is LGHNA, CDR2 YSLEER, per germline. J lost 6 bases, V lost 0 bases, and 10 bases had no gene match. This CDR3 is built from 17 residues. CDR3 sequence reads: CASSQDLLAGASQTQYF. In DNA, the CDR3 is TGCGCCAGCAGCCAAGATCTCCTAGCGGGGGCAAGCCAGACCCAGTACTTC.

This clonotype was picked up a small number of times. Germline and junction disagree at one end, which may indicate a read error. V is TRBV7-2 and J is TRBJ2-7; possibly TRBD1 for D (6 bases). The CDR3 has 12 residues. Germline assignment: CDR1 SGHTA and CDR2 FQGNSA. CDR3 sequence reads: CASSFTQGPTNF. The DNA of the CDR3 is TGTGCCAGCAGCTTTACGCAGGGGCCGACCAACTTC.

This clonotype has a handful of counts. V usage is TRBV12-3 or TRBV12-4 and J usage is TRBJ1-4; 9 bases are shared with TRBD1. Germline trimming cut 6 bases from V and 8 bases from J; bases unmatched to any gene: 7. CDR3 size: 14 residues. In DNA, the CDR3 is TGTGCCAGCAGCTACCGGGACAGGGTCGAAAAACTGTTTTTT. Residues: CASSYRDRVEKLFF.

This clonotype has ten or more counts. CDR3 amino acids: CASSPRLVSSYNEQFF. CDR3 DNA: TGTGCCAGCAGTCCTAGACTAGTGAGCTCCTACAATGAGCAGTTCTTC. This chain connects TRBV12-3 or TRBV12-4 to TRBJ2-1, with TRBD2 as a possible D gene (6 bases). Trimming took 5 bases from V and 0 from J, leaving 14 bases between them. There are 16 residues in the CDR3.

The genes are TRBV12-3 or TRBV12-4 and TRBJ1-2; 9 bases line up with TRBD1. The CDR3 is 16 residues long. V lost 3 bases and J lost 0; bases outside the gene matches: 5. The CDR3 loop is CASSLETGGSNYGYTF. In nucleotides, the CDR3 is TGTGCCAGCAGTTTGGAGACAGGGGGATCTAACTATGGCTACACCTTC.

The chain has TRBV13 and TRBJ1-1; 8 nucleotides agree with TRBD1. V shed 5 bases and J 2 bases; nucleotides not matched to a gene: 7. The CDR3 has 15 residues. Germline values: CDR1 PRHDT, CDR2 FYEKMQ (reference sequence). CDR3 sequence reads: CASSQTGGRNTEAFF. DNA for the CDR3: TGTGCCAGCAGCCAAACAGGGGGAAGAAACACTGAAGCTTTCTTT. Using reference TRBV13 and TRBJ1-1 for the parts outside the CDR3, the full variable domain is AAGVIQSPRHLIKEKRETATLKCYPIPRHDTVYWYQQGPGQDPQFLISFYEKMQSDKGSIPDRFSAQQFSDYHSELNMSSLELGDSALYFCASSQTGGRNTEAFFGQGTRLTVV.

The CDR3 DNA reads as TGTGCCAGCGGCAGAGACAGGGAGCATGGCTACACCTTC. It translates to CASGRDREHGYTF. This sequence joins TRBV4-2 and TRBJ1-2, with TRBD1 identical over 7 bases. Germline V lookup: CDR1 LGHNA, CDR2 YNFKEQ. The trim removed 8 bases at V and 6 bases at J, leaving 9 bases unmatched. This CDR3 comprises 13 residues.

The rearrangement joins TRBV5-1 to TRBJ2-5; 8 bases match TRBD2. Germline V CDR1 and CDR2: SGHRS, YFSETQ. Losses at the gene ends were 4 bases for V and 0 bases for J; bases not matched to a gene: 8. The CDR3 is made up of 16 amino acids. The CDR3 region is CASSTLVGGDQETQYF. DNA for the CDR3: TGCGCCAGCAGCACCCTCGTCGGGGGGGACCAAGAGACCCAGTACTTC.